The rows below give T cell receptor beta chains drawn from one sample of a study of T cell responses to AZD1222 COVID-19 vaccine. TCRdb's table, derived via immunoSEQ multiplex PCR, lists solely in-frame clones and lacks some. The sample carries tens of thousands of clones, over 80% recorded once. The input for sequencing was peripheral blood, taken on day 0 of AZD1222 vaccination. Receptors originate from an adult in good health. Both conserved end residues are part of each CDR3.

J,V,CDR3
TRBJ1-4,TRBV28,CASSRRQSTNEKLFF
TRBJ1-5,TRBV19,CASSIGRTGGPQPQHF
TRBJ2-7,TRBV2,CASRDRGYGSYEQYF
TRBJ1-2,TRBV15,CATSRGGGQGSYGYTF
TRBJ2-1,TRBV19,CASRLATGRNSYNEQFF
TRBJ1-2,TRBV28,CASSLDRANYGYTF
TRBJ2-2,TRBV6-6,CASSPLGLAGDTGELFF
TRBJ1-3,TRBV11-3,CASSFRQAGNTIYF
TRBJ2-1,TRBV24-1,CATSDAAGQTYNEQFF
TRBJ2-7,TRBV15,CATSRGMGGGTYEQYF
TRBJ2-5,TRBV4-2,CASSLRLALETQYF
TRBJ2-5,TRBV3-1/TRBV3-2,CASSPPGQGWKTQYF
TRBJ1-2,TRBV11-2,CASSTTATGARVGNYGYTF
TRBJ1-1,TRBV7-9,CASSLEGNTEAFF
TRBJ1-6,TRBV7-9,CASSSLDRVDSPLHF
TRBJ1-3,TRBV6-5,CASRPRQSSGNTIYF
TRBJ1-2,TRBV24-1,CATSASRGRAYGYTF
TRBJ1-2,TRBV7-2,CASSTRTGESGYTF
TRBJ1-5,TRBV9,CASSPQGNSNQPQHF
TRBJ2-5,TRBV27,CASSPTMGSIETQYF
TRBJ2-3,TRBV6-4,CASSGGPGTDTQYF
TRBJ1-2,TRBV5-1,CASSFSRYGYTF
TRBJ1-2,TRBV7-2,CAEAENYGYTF
TRBJ1-2,TRBV9,CASSVAEEGDYGYTF
TRBJ1-5,TRBV19,CASMGQGAGQPQHF
TRBJ1-1,TRBV5-1,CASSYDSWTLEAFF
TRBJ2-1,TRBV10-3,CAIRGGTGSSNEQFF
TRBJ2-1,TRBV4-1,CASSQGLAALNEQFF
TRBJ1-2,TRBV9,CASSVGSRKGASGYGYTF
TRBJ1-4,TRBV7-6,CASSFGTGGNEKLFF
TRBJ2-3,TRBV6-4,CASSPSGQEISTDTQYF
TRBJ2-2,TRBV7-2,CASKRSDRGYFGELFF
TRBJ1-5,TRBV28,CASSPGPLTNQPQHF
TRBJ1-1,TRBV5-1,CASSRGQLTEAFF
TRBJ2-5,TRBV12-3/TRBV12-4,CASSVGQEETQYF
TRBJ1-1,TRBV27,CASSSLGNTEAFF
TRBJ1-2,TRBV7-6,CASSLGDGYTF
TRBJ1-2,TRBV6-5,CASSLTWNYGYTF
TRBJ1-1,TRBV2,CASRRDSQNTEAFF
TRBJ2-7,TRBV2,CASSEIPQGEGEQYF
TRBJ2-1,TRBV28,CASSFTTTYNEQFF
TRBJ1-5,TRBV5-8,CASSARDGLTPFNQPQHF
TRBJ1-5,TRBV7-2,CASSGTSNQPQHF
TRBJ1-6,TRBV7-6,CASTLKDDSPLHF
TRBJ1-5,TRBV2,CASSELLFNQPQHF
TRBJ1-5,TRBV6-5,CASSPSGIQPQHF
TRBJ2-2,TRBV19,CASSIRAGLPTGELFF